The next 18 T cell receptor beta chains were all read from a single sample in a study of response to subunit inactivated influenza vaccine. MiXCR, applied by TCRdb to the RT-PCR reads, yields one record per CDR3 protein. This table has roughly 500,000 distinct CDR3 sequences, roughly 23% appearing once. The specimen was CD4+ T cells sorted from PBMCs, collected 4 to 6 days after vaccination. The receptors were gathered from a man aged 50 or older who received an inactivated influenza vaccine.

This clonotype was detected only a few times. V gene TRBV20-1 combines with J gene TRBJ2-5; the match to TRBD1 covers 7 bases. This CDR3 is 14 amino acids long. The germline V gene has CDR1 DFQATT and CDR2 SNEGSKA (reference sequence). With V trimmed by 2 bases and J by 3 bases, 6 bases remained unmatched. CDR3 bases: TGCAGTGCTAGACCGGGACAGCTAGAAGAGACCCAGTACTTC. Residues: CSARPGQLEETQYF.

The chain couples TRBV5-1 to TRBJ2-6; no clear D. The CDR3 is 14 amino acids. The germline V gene has CDR1 SGHRS and CDR2 YFSETQ. V was shortened by 6 bases and J by 3 bases, with 10 bases between the two germline ends. CDR3 amino acids: CASTTMDGANVLTF. The CDR3 DNA sequence: TGCGCCAGCACCACTATGGATGGGGCCAACGTCCTGACTTTC.

This clonotype was seen ten or more times. This chain joins TRBV12-3 or TRBV12-4 and TRBJ2-5, with D perhaps being TRBD1 or TRBD2 (6 bases each). V was trimmed by 2 bases and J by 9 bases, leaving 16 bases between them. This CDR3 contains 14 residues. In DNA, the CDR3 is TGTGCCAGCAGTTTAAAGGCCCTAGGGGGGCCCCAGTACTTC. Its translation: CASSLKALGGPQYF.

This chain connects TRBV5-1 to TRBJ2-3; D ambiguous. The V and J ends lost 4 bases and 3 bases respectively, with 12 bases between them. CDR1 is SGHRS, CDR2 YFSETQ, per germline. The length of the CDR3 is 14 residues. The CDR3 loop reads CASSRNRQTDTQYF. CDR3 DNA sequence: TGCGCCAGCAGCCGGAACCGTCAGACAGATACGCAGTATTTT.

This clonotype was observed many times. The chain joins TRBV12-3 or TRBV12-4 to TRBJ1-2; TRBD1 might be the D (6 bases). The CDR3 loop spans 13 amino acids. The V and J ends lost 2 bases and 2 bases respectively, with 6 bases between them. In nucleotides, the CDR3 is TGTGCCAGCAGTTTACAGGGGAACTATGGCTACACCTTC. Encoded protein: CASSLQGNYGYTF.

This clonotype showed up just a few times. The genes are TRBV15 and TRBJ2-3; no reliable D call. The V gene's germline CDR1 is LNHNV and CDR2 YYDKDF (reference sequence). V was cut by 2 bases and J by 9 bases, with 9 bases left in between. This CDR3 is built from 12 residues. DNA of the CDR3: TGTGCCACCAGCAGACGTGTCGCCACGCAGTATTTT. Its protein product is CATSRRVATQYF.

J is TRBJ2-7 and V is TRBV20-1; D is ambiguous. The length of the CDR3 is 13 residues. Germline loops: CDR1 DFQATT, CDR2 SNEGSKA (reference sequence). Trimming stripped 3 bases from V and 0 bases from J, with 9 bases between. CDR3 nucleotide sequence: TGCAGTGCTAGTAGGCAGAGCTCCTACGAGCAGTACTTC. Its protein product is CSASRQSSYEQYF.

The chain couples TRBV20-1 to TRBJ2-6; 8 bases fit TRBD2. The ends lost 6 bases at V and 2 bases at J; junction bases unmatched: 9. The germline gives CDR1 DFQATT, CDR2 SNEGSKA (reference sequence). The CDR3 runs 16 residues. The CDR3 here is CSANREGSPGANVLTF. As DNA, the CDR3 is TGCAGTGCGAATCGGGAGGGTTCGCCTGGGGCCAACGTCCTGACTTTC.

The chain joins TRBV20-1 to TRBJ2-7, with 13 positions matching TRBD2. The CDR3 consists of 15 residues. Trimming cost V 4 bases and J 4 bases; bases outside gene matches: 7. Germline V lookup: CDR1 DFQATT, CDR2 SNEGSKA (reference sequence). DNA of the CDR3: TGCAGTGCTATCCCACTAGCGGGAGGGCAATACGAGCAGTACTTC. Its translation is CSAIPLAGGQYEQYF.

This clonotype was seen more than once but under ten times. The chain employs TRBV28 and TRBJ2-7; weak D call: TRBD1 (5 bases). CDR1 and CDR2 (germline): MDHEN, SYDVKM. The CDR3 has 13 residues. V lost 8 bases to trimming and J lost 2 bases, with 13 bases between them. CDR3 amino acids: CASRKGITYEQYF. CDR3 in DNA: TGTGCCAGCCGAAAGGGGATAACCTACGAGCAGTACTTC.

The V call is TRBV28, the J call TRBJ2-5; a possible D gene is TRBD2 (9 bases). The CDR3 runs to 16 residues. V was clipped by 5 bases and J by 6 bases, with 22 bases between them. CDR1 and CDR2 (germline): MDHEN, SYDVKM. In DNA, the CDR3 is TGTGCCAGCAGTCCCAGGGGGCTAGCGGGGAACAAGACCCAGTACTTC. This translates into CASSPRGLAGNKTQYF.

This clonotype was picked up many times. The V and J genes are TRBV12-3 or TRBV12-4 and TRBJ1-1; D remains unclear. The CDR3 spans 16 residues. With 3 bases removed from V and 0 bases from J, the gap between germline ends came to 14 bases. CDR3 sequence: CASSLAGNLMNTEAFF. CDR3 nucleotides: TGTGCCAGCAGTTTGGCGGGGAACCTCATGAACACTGAAGCTTTCTTT.

The chain couples TRBV29-1 to TRBJ2-5; TRBD1 matches 8 bases. J lost 1 base, V lost 4 bases, and 2 bases had no gene match. Per the germline V gene, CDR1 is SQVTM and CDR2 is ANQGSEA. There are 13 residues in the CDR3. The DNA for the CDR3 is TGCAGCGTTGGTACAGGGGGCCAAGAGACCCAGTACTTC. It encodes CSVGTGGQETQYF.

The V call is TRBV7-3, the J call TRBJ2-5; TRBD1 matches 9 bases. J gave up 5 bases and V 3 bases, and 10 bases lay outside the gene matches. There are 16 residues in the CDR3. Germline V lookup: CDR1 SGHTA, CDR2 FQGTGA. The DNA for the CDR3 is TGTGCCAGCAGCTTCACAGGGACAGGGTCACGGGAGACCCAGTACTTC. This codes for CASSFTGTGSRETQYF.

This rearrangement joins TRBV4-2 to TRBJ2-3; the match to TRBD2 covers 9 bases. Germline loops: CDR1 LGHNA, CDR2 YNFKEQ. The CDR3 loop spans 17 amino acids. The V gene end was trimmed by 3 bases and the J gene end by 6 bases; junction bases not matched to a gene: 13. The chain's CDR3 is CASSHAAGGPEADTQYF. The CDR3 DNA sequence: TGTGCCAGCAGCCATGCCGCGGGGGGGCCGGAGGCGGATACGCAGTATTTT.

The sample holds a few counts of this clonotype. The chain joins TRBV5-1 to TRBJ2-3, with D perhaps TRBD1 (5 bases). CDR3 size: 15 residues. Trimming cost V 2 bases and J 3 bases, with 13 bases left between them. CDR1 SGHRS and CDR2 YFSETQ come from the germline V gene. This CDR3 reads CASSLVARATDTQYF. The CDR3 bases are TGCGCCAGCAGCTTAGTGGCCAGGGCGACAGATACGCAGTATTTT.

The chain joins TRBV2 to TRBJ2-5; D is unresolved. V lost 6 bases and J lost 5, with 13 bases in between. This CDR3 is built from 13 residues. Germline loops: CDR1 SNHLY, CDR2 FYNNEI. The chain's CDR3 is CASSKQPTETQYF. CDR3 nucleotide sequence: TGTGCCAGCAGCAAACAGCCCACGGAGACCCAGTACTTC.

The chain carries TRBV24-1 and TRBJ2-3; D not resolved. CDR1 KGHDR and CDR2 SFDVKD come from the germline V gene. V was pared by 4 bases and J by 4 bases, with 8 bases between. The length of the CDR3 is 13 residues. The CDR3 sequence: CATSDTFADTQYF. The CDR3 nucleotides read TGTGCCACCAGTGACACGTTTGCAGATACGCAGTATTTT.